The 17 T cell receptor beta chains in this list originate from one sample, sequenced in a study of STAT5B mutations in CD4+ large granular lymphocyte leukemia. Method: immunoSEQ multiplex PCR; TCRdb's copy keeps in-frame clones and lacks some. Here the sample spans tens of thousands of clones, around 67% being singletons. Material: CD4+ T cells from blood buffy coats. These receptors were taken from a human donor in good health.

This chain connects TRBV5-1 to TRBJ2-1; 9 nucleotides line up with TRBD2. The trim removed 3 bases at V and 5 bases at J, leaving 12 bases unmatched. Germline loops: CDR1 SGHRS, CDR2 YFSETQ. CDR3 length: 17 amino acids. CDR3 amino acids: CASSSSPSGGRDNEQFF. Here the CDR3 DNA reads TGCGCCAGCAGCTCCTCTCCCAGCGGGGGGCGGGACAATGAGCAGTTCTTC.

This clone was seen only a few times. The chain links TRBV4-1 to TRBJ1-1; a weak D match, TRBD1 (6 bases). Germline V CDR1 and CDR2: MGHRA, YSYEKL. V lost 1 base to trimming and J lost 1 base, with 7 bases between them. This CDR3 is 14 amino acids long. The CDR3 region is CASSQGGQNTEAFF. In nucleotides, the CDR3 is TGCGCCAGCAGCCAAGGGGGACAGAACACTGAAGCTTTCTTT.

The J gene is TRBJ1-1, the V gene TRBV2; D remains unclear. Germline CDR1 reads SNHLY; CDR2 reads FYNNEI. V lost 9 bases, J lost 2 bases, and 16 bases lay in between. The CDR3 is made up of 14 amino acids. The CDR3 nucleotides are TGTGCCAGTTCCCTTCTGCGGGCCAACACTGAAGCTTTCTTT. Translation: CASSLLRANTEAFF. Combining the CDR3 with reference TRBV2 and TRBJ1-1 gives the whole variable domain EPEVTQTPSHQVTQMGQEVILRCVPISNHLYFYWYRQILGQKVEFLVSFYNNEISEKSEIFDDQFSVERPDGSNFTLKIRSTKLEDSAMYFCASSLLRANTEAFFGQGTRLTVV.

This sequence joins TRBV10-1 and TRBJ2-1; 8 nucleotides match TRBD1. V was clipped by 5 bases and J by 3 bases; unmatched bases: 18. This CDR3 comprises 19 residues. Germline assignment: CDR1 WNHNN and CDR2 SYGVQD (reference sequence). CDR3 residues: CASSPSPGTGGRVYNEQFF. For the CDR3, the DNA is TGCGCCAGCAGTCCCAGTCCCGGTACAGGGGGAAGGGTCTACAATGAGCAGTTCTTC.

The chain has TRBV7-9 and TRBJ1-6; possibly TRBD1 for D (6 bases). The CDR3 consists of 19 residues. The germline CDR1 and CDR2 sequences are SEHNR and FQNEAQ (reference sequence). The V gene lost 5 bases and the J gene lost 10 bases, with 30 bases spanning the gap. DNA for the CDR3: TGTGCCAGCAGCCCGCAGACAGGTCCGCTCTCAGGTCGTGTGTCACCCCTCCACTTT. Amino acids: CASSPQTGPLSGRVSPLHF.

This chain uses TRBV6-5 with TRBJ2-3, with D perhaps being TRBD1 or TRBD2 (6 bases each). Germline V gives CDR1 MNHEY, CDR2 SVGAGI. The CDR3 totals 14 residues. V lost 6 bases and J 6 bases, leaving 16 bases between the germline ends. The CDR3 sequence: CASSLRGLGDTQYF. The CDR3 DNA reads TGTGCCAGCAGCCTCCGGGGGCTGGGGGATACGCAGTATTTT.

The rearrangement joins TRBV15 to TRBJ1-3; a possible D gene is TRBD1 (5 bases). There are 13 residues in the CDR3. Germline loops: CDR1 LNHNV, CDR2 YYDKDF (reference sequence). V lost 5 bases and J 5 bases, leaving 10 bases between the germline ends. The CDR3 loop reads CATSYQGRNTIYF. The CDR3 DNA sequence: TGTGCCACCAGCTACCAGGGAAGAAACACCATATATTTT.

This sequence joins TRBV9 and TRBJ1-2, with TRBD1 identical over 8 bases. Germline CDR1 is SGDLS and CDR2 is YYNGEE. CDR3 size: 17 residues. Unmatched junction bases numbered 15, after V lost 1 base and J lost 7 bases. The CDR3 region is CASSVRSLIGQGTGYTF. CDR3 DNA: TGTGCCAGCAGCGTACGTAGCCTTATCGGACAGGGCACTGGCTACACCTTC.

CDR3: CASRGGLAGGNEQFF. In DNA form, the CDR3 reads TGTGCCAGCAGGGGAGGACTAGCGGGGGGCAATGAGCAGTTCTTC. V and J are TRBV2 and TRBJ2-1; 14 positions agree with TRBD2. Germline V gene sequence: CDR1 SNHLY, CDR2 FYNNEI. The CDR3 totals 15 residues. Unmatched junction bases numbered 4, after V lost 6 bases and J lost 6 bases.

The CDR3, as DNA: TGCGCCAGCAGCTTGAGAGCGGCGGGGGAAAAACTGTTTTTT. Protein product: CASSLRAAGEKLFF. J is TRBJ1-4 and V is TRBV5-1; the D is unclear. The CDR3 sequence is 14 residues long. Deletions cut 1 base from V and 8 bases from J, with 12 bases between. Germline CDR1 is SGHRS and CDR2 is YFSETQ. Filled out from reference TRBV5-1 and TRBJ1-4, the complete variable domain reads KAGVTQTPRYLIKTRGQQVTLSCSPISGHRSVSWYQQTPGQGLQFLFEYFSETQRNKGNFPGRFSGRQFSNSRSEMNVSTLELGDSALYLCASSLRAAGEKLFFGSGTQLSVL.

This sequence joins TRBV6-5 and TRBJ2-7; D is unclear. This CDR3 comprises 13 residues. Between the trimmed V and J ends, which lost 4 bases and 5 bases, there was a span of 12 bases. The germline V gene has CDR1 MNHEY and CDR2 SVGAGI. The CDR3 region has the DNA TGTGCCAGCAGTTCCCGCGGTAACAACGAGCAGTACTTC. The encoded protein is CASSSRGNNEQYF.

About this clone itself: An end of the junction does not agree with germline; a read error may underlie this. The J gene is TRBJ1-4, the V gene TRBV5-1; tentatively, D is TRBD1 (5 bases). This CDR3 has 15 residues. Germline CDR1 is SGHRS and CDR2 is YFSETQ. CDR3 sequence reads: CASRLGEGSNEKLFF. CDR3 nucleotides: TGCGCCAGCAGATTGGGGGAGGGCTCAAATGAAAAACTGTTTTTT.

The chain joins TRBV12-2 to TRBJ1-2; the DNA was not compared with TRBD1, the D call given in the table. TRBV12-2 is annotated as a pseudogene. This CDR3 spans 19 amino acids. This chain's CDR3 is CASRSPWTGQVGLNYGYTF. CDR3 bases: TGTGCAAGTCGCTCACCCTGGACAGGCCAAGTCGGCCTCAACTATGGCTACACCTTC.

The CDR3 DNA reads as TGTGCCAGCAGCCCAGAGTGGGAAGGGGGCACTGAAGCTTTCTTT. It specifies CASSPEWEGGTEAFF. The chain is built from TRBV7-9 and TRBJ1-1, with D possibly being TRBD1 (6 bases). Per the germline V gene, CDR1 is SEHNR and CDR2 is FQNEAQ (reference sequence). The CDR3 has 15 residues. Trimming left V 5 bases short and J 4 bases short, with 17 bases between.

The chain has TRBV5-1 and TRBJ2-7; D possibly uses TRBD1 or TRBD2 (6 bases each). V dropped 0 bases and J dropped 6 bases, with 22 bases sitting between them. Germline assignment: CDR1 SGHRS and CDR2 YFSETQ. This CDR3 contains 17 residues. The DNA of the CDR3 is TGCGCCAGCAGCTTGGCCGGGGGCAGGGTGGTTTTGGCCGAGCAGTACTTC. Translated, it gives CASSLAGGRVVLAEQYF.

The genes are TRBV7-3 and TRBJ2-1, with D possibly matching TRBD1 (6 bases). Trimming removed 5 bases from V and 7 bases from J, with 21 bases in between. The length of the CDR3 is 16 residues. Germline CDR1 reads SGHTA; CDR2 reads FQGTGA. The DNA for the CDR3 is TGTGCCAGCAGCCAAGCCTCAGGGGATGGCGGAAATGAGCAGTTCTTC. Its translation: CASSQASGDGGNEQFF.

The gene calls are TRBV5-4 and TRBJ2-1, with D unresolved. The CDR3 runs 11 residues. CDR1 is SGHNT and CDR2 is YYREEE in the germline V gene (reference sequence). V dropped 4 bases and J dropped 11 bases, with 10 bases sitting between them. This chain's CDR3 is CASSIRRQQFF. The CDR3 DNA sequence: TGTGCCAGCAGCATACGTCGCCAGCAGTTCTTC. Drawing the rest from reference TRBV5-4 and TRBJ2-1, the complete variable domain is ETGVTQSPTHLIKTRGQQVTLRCSSQSGHNTVSWYQQALGQGPQFIFQYYREEENGRGNFPPRFSGLQFPNYSSELNVNALELDDSALYLCASSIRRQQFFGPGTRLTVL.